These 30 T cell receptor beta chains originate from one sample sequenced in a study of tumor-infiltrating lymphocytes in primary liver carcinoma. Germline DNA was also extracted, with blood RNA taken from unsorted whole blood. Total RNA (approximately 450 ng) served as template for TCR beta cDNA synthesis primed by a constant-region primer. Libraries covering TCR beta were generated through three nested multiplex PCR rounds (using a slightly modified ARM-PCR). Each of the first two PCR rounds ran approximately 10 cycles with TRBV1-TRBV30 forward and C-beta reverse primers. One entry per CDR3 protein results from TCRdb running MiXCR on the multiplex PCR reads. The sample has 300,000 to 350,000 distinct CDR3 sequences; around three fifths are singletons. Source material: peripheral blood. These receptors all stem from a woman aged 25-40 years with primary liver carcinoma and hepatitis B virus infection.

About this clonotype itself: Its ends do not fully match the called genes, so a read error is possible. The chain links TRBV11-3 to TRBJ2-7, with 8 bases lining up with TRBD2. Germline values: CDR1 SGHNT, CDR2 YENEEA. This CDR3 contains 15 residues. The CDR3 sequence is CAGSSSGSRFYEQYF. In DNA form, the CDR3 reads TGTGCCGGCAGCTCAAGCGGGAGTCGTTTCTACGAGCAGTACTTC.

The chain links TRBV4-3 to TRBJ2-4; D is possibly TRBD1 (7 bases). The CDR3 has 17 residues. Germline V gives CDR1 LGHNA, CDR2 YSLEER. Trimming took 5 bases from V and 1 from J, leaving 18 bases between them. The CDR3 DNA sequence: TGCGCCAGCAGCTCAGGGGGGCCCTTAGTGGCCAAAAACATTCAGTACTTC. Protein sequence: CASSSGGPLVAKNIQYF.

As regards this clonotype: At one end the junction does not follow the germline gene, possibly because of a read error. The rearrangement joins TRBV28 to TRBJ1-2, with a tentative D call TRBD1 (5 bases). CDR1 and CDR2 from the germline V gene are MDHEN and SYDVKM. The CDR3 spans 14 residues. In DNA form, the CDR3 reads TGTACCAGCAGTCTGGAGGGGAACGGCTATGGCTACACCTTC. Residues: CTSSLEGNGYGYTF.

Regarding this clonotype: Germline and junction disagree at one end, which may indicate a read error. V gene TRBV6-1 combines with J gene TRBJ2-3, with 9 bases lining up with TRBD1. Per germline, CDR1 MNHNS and CDR2 SASEGT. The CDR3 extends over 14 amino acids. This CDR3 is CASRRTGVGDRQYF. CDR3 nucleotides: TGTGCCAGCAGGAGGACAGGGGTTGGAGATAGGCAGTATTTT.

About this clonotype: The junction and the germline gene differ at one end; a read error may be behind it. J is TRBJ2-1 and V is TRBV6-2 or TRBV6-3; 10 bases are shared with TRBD2. Germline CDR1 reads MNHEY; CDR2 reads SVGEGT. The CDR3 is 22 amino acids. The CDR3 spells CASSYSTSLAGVGYSSYNDQFF. In DNA form, the CDR3 reads TGTGCCAGCAGTTACTCGACGAGTCTAGCGGGAGTGGGGTATAGCTCCTACAATGATCAGTTCTTC.

This chain uses TRBV5-5 with TRBJ2-1; tentatively, D is TRBD1 or TRBD2 (5 bases each). Germline V lookup: CDR1 SGHKS, CDR2 YYEKEE (reference sequence). The V gene lost 5 bases and the J gene lost 7 bases, with 22 bases spanning the gap. The length of the CDR3 is 16 residues. The chain's CDR3 is CASSSGTNLWVNEQFF. Written as DNA, the CDR3 is TGTGCCAGCAGTTCCGGGACCAACCTATGGGTGAATGAGCAGTTCTTC.

This clonotype was seen a few times. The chain is built from TRBV30 and TRBJ1-1; 8 bases are shared with TRBD1. The CDR3 covers 12 residues. Trimming removed 6 bases from V and 5 bases from J; junction bases left unmatched: 5. CDR1 and CDR2 (germline): GTSNPN, SVGIG (reference sequence). CDR3 in amino acids: CACTGGRTEAFF. As DNA, the CDR3 is TGTGCCTGTACAGGGGGGAGGACTGAAGCTTTCTTT. Supplemented by reference TRBV30 and TRBJ1-1, the full variable domain reads SQTIHQWPATLVQPVGSPLSLECTVEGTSNPNLYWYRQAAGRGLQLLFYSVGIGQISSEVPQNLSASRPQDRQFILSSKKLLLSDSGFYLCACTGGRTEAFFGQGTRLTVV.

Notes on this clonotype: The CDR3 carries no conserved terminal phenylalanine or tryptophan, so it likely arises from a read error. J is TRBJ2-7 and V is TRBV11-3; no reliable D call. Germline-derived CDR1 and CDR2 are SGHNT and YENEEA. CDR3 length: 11 amino acids. The CDR3 region is CVSSFSTEQYL. The CDR3 region has the DNA TGTGTCAGCAGCTTTAGTACCGAGCAGTACTTA.

Comment on this clonotype: A much larger clone lies a single base off, so this may be a read error. The chain carries TRBV4-3 and TRBJ2-5; 7 nucleotides match TRBD2. Germline loops: CDR1 LGHNA, CDR2 YSLEER. The CDR3 contains 15 residues. CDR3 in DNA: TGCGCCAGCTGCCAAGATCGAGCGGGGAGGGAGACCCAGTACTTC. This gives the protein CASCQDRAGRETQYF.

This clonotype has just a few counts. J is TRBJ1-2 and V is TRBV5-6; D is ambiguous. V lost 0 bases to trimming and J lost 2 bases, with 5 bases between them. CDR1 is SGHDT and CDR2 is YYEEEE in the germline V gene. The CDR3 consists of 13 residues. DNA of the CDR3: TGTGCCAGCAGCTTGGCAGGAAACTATGGCTACACCTTC. Residues: CASSLAGNYGYTF.

This clonotype appeared many times. The chain carries TRBV6-2 or TRBV6-3 and TRBJ2-1; tentative D call: TRBD2 (5 bases). This CDR3 spans 12 amino acids. The germline CDR1 and CDR2 sequences are MNHEY and SVGEGT. V lost 6 bases and J 11 bases, leaving 14 bases between the germline ends. The CDR3 DNA is TGTGCCAGCAGCCGTATGACTACCCAGCAGTTCTTC. This codes for CASSRMTTQQFF.

Notes on this clonotype: An end of the junction differs from the germline gene, which may be a read error. This chain links TRBV6-5 with TRBJ2-5; D unresolved. Germline V lookup: CDR1 MNHEY, CDR2 SVGAGI. The CDR3 spans 15 residues. As DNA, the CDR3 is TGTGACAGCAGTTACTCTCCCTTATCCCGAGAGACCCAGTACTTC. Translated: CDSSYSPLSRETQYF.

This chain connects TRBV11-2 to TRBJ2-2, with D hard to call. From germline, CDR1 is SGHAT and CDR2 FQNNGV. Deletions cut 5 bases from V and 4 bases from J, with 17 bases between. The CDR3 loop spans 16 amino acids. CDR3 in amino acids: CASSGWNAEITGELFF. CDR3 sequence (DNA): TGTGCCAGCAGCGGCTGGAACGCAGAAATCACCGGGGAGCTGTTTTTT.

In this sample, this clonotype turned up once. This may come from a read error, since a much larger clone is one base off. The gene calls are TRBV4-1 and TRBJ2-7; D is possibly TRBD2 (5 bases). Germline CDR1 is MGHRA and CDR2 is YSYEKL. The CDR3 extends over 13 amino acids. The CDR3 bases are TGCGCCAGCAGCCAAGTGGTAGACTACGAGAAGTACTTC. The encoded protein is CASSQVVDYEKYF.

Worth noting for this clonotype: Mismatch with germline at one junction end may stem from a read error. The chain joins TRBV12-3 or TRBV12-4 to TRBJ2-1, with a tentative D call TRBD2 (6 bases). This CDR3 has 14 residues. The DNA of the CDR3 is TGTGGCAGCAGGCCCCTCTCGGGAGCGTCTGAGCAGTTCTTC. As protein: CGSRPLSGASEQFF.

This clonotype was counted between two and nine times. This chain links TRBV12-3 or TRBV12-4 with TRBJ2-7, with D perhaps TRBD2 (6 bases). This CDR3 is built from 16 residues. V shed 5 bases and J shed 3 bases, with 20 bases lying between them. DNA for the CDR3: TGTGCCAGCAGTCCTCCGTCGGGACGGGGGTACTACGAGCAGTACTTC. It is translated as CASSPPSGRGYYEQYF.

For this clonotype: Mismatch with germline at one junction end may stem from a read error. The genes are TRBV5-5 and TRBJ2-2, with D possibly TRBD1 on 6 matching bases. This CDR3 is 14 amino acids long. In germline, CDR1 is SGHKS, CDR2 YYEKEE (reference sequence). DNA of the CDR3: TGTGCCAGCAGGAGGACAGTTCTCACCAGGGAGCTGTTTTTT. Its translation is CASRRTVLTRELFF.

A remark on this clonotype: This may be a read error, as it is one base from a much larger clone. The chain recombines TRBV5-4 with TRBJ2-3, with D possibly being TRBD1 (5 bases). V was clipped by 2 bases and J by 4 bases, with 8 bases between them. In germline, CDR1 is SGHNT, CDR2 YYREEE (reference sequence). The CDR3 spans 13 residues. CDR3 sequence (DNA): TGTGCCAGCAGCTTCAAGGGGCCAGATACGCAGTATTTT. Translation: CASSFKGPDTQYF.

The chain combines TRBV7-9 with TRBJ2-1, with 10 bases matching TRBD1. The CDR3 extends over 17 amino acids. V shed 8 bases and J 8 bases; nucleotides not matched to a gene: 18. CDR1 and CDR2 (germline): SEHNR, FQNEAQ (reference sequence). CDR3 in DNA: TGTGCCAGCTCACCCCGGGGGGCGGGACAGGGGTTCGATGAGCAGTTCTTC. Translating it yields CASSPRGAGQGFDEQFF.

At least ten counts were recorded for this clonotype. The chain carries TRBV11-3 and TRBJ1-1; D gene unclear. This CDR3 has 14 amino acids. From germline, CDR1 is SGHNT and CDR2 YENEEA. Trimming took off 5 bases at V and 6 bases at J, with 16 bases between the two ends. CDR3 residues: CASSQDQLASEAFF. The CDR3 DNA sequence: TGTGCCAGCAGCCAGGACCAGTTAGCATCTGAAGCTTTCTTT.

The rearrangement links TRBV5-5 to TRBJ1-2, with D tentatively TRBD1 (5 bases). Trimming stripped 1 base from V and 9 bases from J, with 19 bases between. The CDR3 contains 15 residues. Germline V gene data show CDR1 as SGHKS and CDR2 as YYEKEE (reference sequence). CDR3 coding DNA: TGTGCCAGCAGCTTGAGGCTTGTGGGGCCGGACTGCTACACCTTC. It encodes CASSLRLVGPDCYTF.

To note about this clonotype: Relative to the germline gene, one junction end is altered; a read error may explain this. This rearrangement joins TRBV11-2 to TRBJ1-5; D possibly corresponds to TRBD1 (6 bases). The length of the CDR3 is 16 residues. CDR1 is SGHAT and CDR2 is FQNNGV in the germline V gene. This CDR3 is CASSIDLRGRDQPQHF. The DNA of the CDR3 is TGTGCCAGCAGCATAGATCTTAGGGGGAGGGACCAGCCCCAGCATTTT.

This clonotype was seen once. Possible read error: a much larger clone is one base away. The chain combines TRBV7-8 with TRBJ2-1; 9 positions agree with TRBD2. The germline CDR1 and CDR2 sequences are SGHVS and FQNEAQ. The CDR3 consists of 17 residues. With 5 bases clipped from V and 6 bases from J, the junction kept 14 bases outside the gene matches. Written as DNA, the CDR3 is TGTGCCAGCAGCCCCCATGCGGGAGGGTCCCAGGGCAATGAGCAGTTCTTC. Its translation is CASSPHAGGSQGNEQFF.

Details on this clonotype: The CDR3 carries no conserved terminal phenylalanine or tryptophan, so it likely arises from a read error. This chain connects TRBV6-1 to TRBJ1-4; 9 bases align to TRBD1. CDR3 length: 14 amino acids. Germline assignment: CDR1 MNHNS and CDR2 SASEGT. V lost 4 bases and J lost 6; bases outside the gene matches: 3. CDR3: CASSANRGHEKLFS. Written as DNA, the CDR3 is TGTGCCAGCAGTGCTAACAGGGGGCATGAAAAACTGTTTTCT.

The chain uses TRBV7-8 and TRBJ2-5, with a weak D call TRBD1 (6 bases). The V gene lost 10 bases and the J gene lost 1 base, with 13 bases spanning the gap. Germline lookup yields CDR1 SGHVS and CDR2 FQNEAQ. The CDR3 runs 13 residues. CDR3 DNA sequence: TGTGCCAACGGTTGGGGGCGCCAAGAGACCCAGTACTTC. Translating gives CANGWGRQETQYF.

Remarks on this clonotype: This may stem from a read error, because a much larger clone lies one nucleotide away. The chain is built from TRBV6-6 and TRBJ2-3, with 11 bases matching TRBD2. CDR3 length equals 14 residues. Germline assignment: CDR1 MNHNY and CDR2 SVGAGI (reference sequence). The DNA of the CDR3 is TGTGCCAGCAGCCTAGCGGGAGGTACAGATACGCAGTTTTTT. Its translation: CASSLAGGTDTQFF.

Comment on this clonotype: This may arise from a read error, as a much more abundant clone is one base away. The rearrangement links TRBV28 to TRBJ2-7, with 7 bases fitting TRBD2. The CDR3 is 14 amino acids. Looked up from germline, CDR1 is MDHEN and CDR2 is SYDVKM. This CDR3 reads CGSGIRGREAEQYF. CDR3 coding DNA: TGTGGCAGCGGCATTCGCGGGAGAGAAGCCGAGCAGTACTTC.

The chain uses TRBV6-1 and TRBJ2-5; 10 bases are a match to TRBD2. CDR3 length: 18 residues. The V and J ends lost 0 bases and 5 bases, in that order; junction bases with no gene match: 12. Looked up from germline, CDR1 is MNHNS and CDR2 is SASEGT. CDR3 in amino acids: CASSEAFGLAGVGETQYF. In DNA form, the CDR3 reads TGTGCCAGCAGTGAAGCGTTCGGTCTAGCGGGGGTGGGGGAGACCCAGTACTTC.

The chain employs TRBV21-1 and TRBJ2-3; TRBD1, as called in the table, went unchecked against the DNA. TRBV21-1 represents a pseudogene. The CDR3 loop spans 14 amino acids. CDR3: CASSSFRTETARYF. The CDR3 region has the DNA TGTGCCAGCAGCTCCTTCCGGACAGAGACTGCGAGGTATTTT.

The rearrangement uses TRBV10-3 and TRBJ2-2; D might be TRBD1 (5 bases). The germline CDR1 and CDR2 sequences are ENHRY and SYGVKD. The CDR3 loop spans 15 amino acids. Trimming stripped 3 bases from V and 4 bases from J, with 12 bases between. The CDR3 reads CAISDRATSTGELFF. The CDR3 DNA sequence: TGTGCCATCAGTGACAGGGCGACGAGCACCGGGGAGCTGTTTTTT.